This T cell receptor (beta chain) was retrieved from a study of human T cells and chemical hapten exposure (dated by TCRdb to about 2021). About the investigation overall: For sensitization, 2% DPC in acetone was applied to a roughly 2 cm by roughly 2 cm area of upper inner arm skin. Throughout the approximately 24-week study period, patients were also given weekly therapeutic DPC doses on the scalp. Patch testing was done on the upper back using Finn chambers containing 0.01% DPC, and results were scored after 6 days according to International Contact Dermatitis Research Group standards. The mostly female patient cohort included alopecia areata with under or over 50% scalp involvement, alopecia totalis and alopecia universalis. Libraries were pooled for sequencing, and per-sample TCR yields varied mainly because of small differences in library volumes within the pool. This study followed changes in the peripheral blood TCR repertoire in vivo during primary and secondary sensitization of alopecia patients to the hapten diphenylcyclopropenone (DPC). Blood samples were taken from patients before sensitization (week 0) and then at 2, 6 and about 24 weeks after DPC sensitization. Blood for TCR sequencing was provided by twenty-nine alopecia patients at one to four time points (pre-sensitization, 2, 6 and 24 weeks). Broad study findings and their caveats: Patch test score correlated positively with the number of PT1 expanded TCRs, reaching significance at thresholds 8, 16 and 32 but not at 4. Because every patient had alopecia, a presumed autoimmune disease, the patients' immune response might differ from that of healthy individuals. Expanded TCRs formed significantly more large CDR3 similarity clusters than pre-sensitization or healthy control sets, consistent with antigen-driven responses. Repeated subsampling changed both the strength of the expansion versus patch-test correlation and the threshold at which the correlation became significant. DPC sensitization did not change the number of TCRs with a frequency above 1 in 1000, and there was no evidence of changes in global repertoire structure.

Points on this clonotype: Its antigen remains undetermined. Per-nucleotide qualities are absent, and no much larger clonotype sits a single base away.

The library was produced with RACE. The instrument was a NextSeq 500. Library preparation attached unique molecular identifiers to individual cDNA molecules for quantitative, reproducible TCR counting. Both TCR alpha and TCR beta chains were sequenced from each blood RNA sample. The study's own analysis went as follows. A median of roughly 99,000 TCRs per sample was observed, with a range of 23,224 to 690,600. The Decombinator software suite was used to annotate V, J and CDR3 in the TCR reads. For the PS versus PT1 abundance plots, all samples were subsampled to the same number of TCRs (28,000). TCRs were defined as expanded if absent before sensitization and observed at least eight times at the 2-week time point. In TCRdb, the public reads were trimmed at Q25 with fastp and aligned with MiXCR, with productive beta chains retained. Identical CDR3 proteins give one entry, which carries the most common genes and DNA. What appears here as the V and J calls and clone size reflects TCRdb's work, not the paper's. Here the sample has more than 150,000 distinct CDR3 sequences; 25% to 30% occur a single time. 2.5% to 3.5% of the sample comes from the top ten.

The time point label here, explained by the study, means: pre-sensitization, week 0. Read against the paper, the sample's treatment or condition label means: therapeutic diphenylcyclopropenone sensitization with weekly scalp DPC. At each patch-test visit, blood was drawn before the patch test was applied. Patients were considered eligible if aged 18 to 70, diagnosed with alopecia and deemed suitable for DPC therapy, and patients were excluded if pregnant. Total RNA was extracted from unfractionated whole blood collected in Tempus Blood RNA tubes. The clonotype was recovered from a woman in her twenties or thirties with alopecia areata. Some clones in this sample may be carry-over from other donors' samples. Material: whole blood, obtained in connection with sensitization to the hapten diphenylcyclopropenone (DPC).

The CDR3 here reads CATLAGVSDTQYF. The sequenced DNA is TGTGCCACTTTAGCGGGGGTTTCAGATACGCAGTATTTT. This receptor chain uses TRBV10-3 and TRBJ2-3; 9 junctional bases match TRBD2. From a lookup of the germline V gene, CDR1 and CDR2 are ENHRY and SYGVKD. The CDR3 has 13 amino acids, counting the end cysteine and phenylalanine. Only the CDR3 portion is preserved as DNA: 39 bases, with reading frame beginning at the first base. V and J are trimmed by 10 bases and 4 bases, and the gene matches miss 6 bases of the junction.